These T cell receptor beta chains were read from a single sample in a study of blood T cell repertoires in COVID-19. Libraries were prepared by immunoSEQ multiplex PCR; TCRdb keeps only in-frame clonotypes and omits some of them. Seen here are under 200,000 clones, roughly 84% observed once, and the top ten hold about 5.8%. The sequenced material came from peripheral blood. Receptors originate from a woman in her fifties or sixties with COVID-19, enrolled during active disease. Both conserved end residues are part of each CDR3. The D gene is left open where the match is weak. A row's size may be missing; if present it is once, few, many or a size class.

NA,TRBD1,TRBJ2-7,TRBV4-2,CASSLSRDRVGEQYF,TGTGCCAGCAGCCTCAGCCGGGACAGGGTCGGCGAGCAGTACTTC
once,NA,TRBJ2-3,TRBV6-4,CASSSQGEPDTQYF,TGTGCCAGCAGTTCACAGGGTGAGCCAGATACGCAGTATTTT
NA,NA,TRBJ1-2,TRBV19,CASSNSHGYTF,TGTGCCAGTAGTAACAGCCATGGCTACACCTTC
NA,TRBD2,TRBJ2-1,TRBV6-6,CASRPSGGNSYNEQFF,TGTGCCAGCCGGCCTAGCGGGGGGAACTCCTACAATGAGCAGTTCTTC
NA,TRBD2,TRBJ2-7,TRBV7-9,CASSPTLAGGKAYEQYF,TGTGCCAGCAGCCCAACACTAGCGGGGGGGAAAGCCTACGAGCAGTACTTC
NA,TRBD1,TRBJ2-2,TRBV7-6,CASSYPLSQDRGLTGELFF,TGTGCCAGCAGCTACCCCCTGAGCCAGGACAGGGGGCTCACCGGGGAGCTGTTTTTT
NA,NA,TRBJ1-4,TRBV3-1/TRBV3-2,CASSQKGATNEKLFF,TGTGCCAGCAGCCAAAAAGGGGCTACTAATGAAAAACTGTTTTTT
NA,TRBD2,TRBJ2-7,TRBV5-1,CASSILAEGPDEQYF,TGCGCCAGCAGCATACTAGCGGAGGGGCCGGACGAGCAGTACTTC
few,TRBD2,TRBJ2-7,TRBV6-5,CASRIGTSGSYEQYF,TGTGCCAGCAGAATCGGGACTAGCGGCTCCTACGAGCAGTACTTC
NA,NA,TRBJ1-2,TRBV5-1,CASRGDGNYGYTF,TGCGCCAGCCGAGGCGACGGAAACTATGGCTACACCTTC
NA,TRBD1,TRBJ2-2,TRBV7-2,CASSTTGEKGGELFF,TGTGCCAGCAGCACAACAGGGGAAAAGGGCGGGGAGCTGTTTTTT
NA,NA,TRBJ1-1,TRBV5-1,CASSLGHEKNTEAFF,TGCGCCAGCAGCTTGGGGCACGAAAAGAACACTGAAGCTTTCTTT
NA,TRBD2,TRBJ2-1,TRBV6-7,CASSSSGGNNEQFF,TGTGCCAGCAGTTCGAGCGGGGGGAACAATGAGCAGTTCTTC
NA,TRBD2,TRBJ2-5,TRBV6-5,CASSYDRGGQETQYF,TGTGCCAGCAGTTACGATCGGGGGGGTCAAGAGACCCAGTACTTC
NA,NA,TRBJ1-5,TRBV30,CAWSGFGLGNQPQHF,TGTGCCTGGAGTGGGTTCGGACTGGGCAATCAGCCCCAGCATTTT
NA,TRBD1,TRBJ2-7,TRBV9,CASSLGTGRQEQYF,TGTGCCAGCAGCCTTGGGACAGGGAGGCAGGAGCAGTACTTC
NA,NA,TRBJ2-3,TRBV10-3,CAISEAPRSPDTQYF,TGTGCCATCAGTGAGGCGCCGAGAAGTCCGGATACGCAGTATTTT
NA,NA,TRBJ2-1,TRBV24-1,CATSDISSAAFF,TGTGCCACCAGTGATATTAGTTCGGCGGCGTTCTTC
NA,NA,TRBJ2-1,TRBV6-6,CACRRSGYNEQFF,TGTGCCTGCAGGCGGTCGGGTTACAATGAGCAGTTCTTC
NA,TRBD1,TRBJ2-2,TRBV24-1,CATRDRDGTGELFF,TGTGCCACCAGGGACAGGGATGGCACCGGGGAGCTGTTTTTT
NA,TRBD1,TRBJ1-5,TRBV12-5,CASGSGQGHQPQHF,TGTGCTAGTGGTTCCGGACAGGGCCATCAGCCCCAGCATTTT
once,NA,TRBJ1-2,TRBV6-5,CASSSAGANLDGYTF,TGTGCCAGCAGTTCCGCAGGGGCCAACCTGGATGGCTACACCTTC
NA,NA,TRBJ1-4,TRBV18,CASSPPTTNEKLFF,TGTGCCAGCTCACCGCCTACAACTAATGAAAAACTGTTTTTT
NA,TRBD1,TRBJ2-1,TRBV4-1,CASSQEPQGVGNEQFF,TGCGCCAGCAGCCAAGAACCACAGGGGGTAGGCAATGAGCAGTTCTTC
few,TRBD2,TRBJ2-3,TRBV11-3,CASSVSGGGTDTQYF,TGTGCCAGCAGCGTTAGCGGGGGAGGCACAGATACGCAGTATTTT
NA,NA,TRBJ2-7,TRBV6-5,CASSYRGSYEQYF,TGTGCCAGCAGTTATAGGGGCTCCTACGAGCAGTACTTC
NA,NA,TRBJ2-3,TRBV5-4,CASSFRVDSSTDTQYF,TGTGCCAGCAGCTTCCGGGTCGATTCTAGCACAGATACGCAGTATTTT
NA,TRBD1,TRBJ1-4,TRBV18,CASSPRDSGEKLFF,TGTGCCAGCTCCCCCCGGGACAGTGGGGAAAAACTGTTTTTT
few,NA,TRBJ2-2,TRBV7-2,CASSLIGGGHGELFF,TGTGCCAGCAGCTTAATAGGAGGGGGCCACGGGGAGCTGTTTTTT
once,NA,TRBJ1-2,TRBV10-3,CAISRDTTGVGGYTF,TGTGCCATCAGCCGGGACACCACCGGAGTGGGAGGCTACACCTTC
few,NA,TRBJ1-1,TRBV2,CATRVGNTEAFF,TGTGCCACCCGGGTCGGGAACACTGAAGCTTTCTTT
NA,NA,TRBJ2-7,TRBV5-6,CASSSSSYEQYF,TGTGCCAGCAGTTCCAGCTCCTACGAGCAGTACTTC
NA,TRBD1,TRBJ2-5,TRBV4-3,CASSQGQGKETQYF,TGCGCCAGCAGCCAGGGACAGGGGAAAGAGACCCAGTACTTC
NA,NA,TRBJ2-6,TRBV6-2/TRBV6-3,CASSYEATGANVLTF,TGTGCCAGCAGTTACGAAGCGACTGGGGCCAACGTCCTGACTTTC
NA,NA,TRBJ2-5,TRBV7-7,CASSLSGGASETQYF,TGTGCCAGCAGCTTAAGTGGGGGGGCTTCAGAGACCCAGTACTTC
NA,TRBD1,TRBJ2-7,TRBV5-1,CASSHGQGPSYEQYF,TGCGCCAGCAGCCACGGACAGGGGCCGTCCTACGAGCAGTACTTC
once,NA,TRBJ2-1,TRBV6-1,CASSEEWGDNEQFF,TGTGCCAGCAGTGAAGAGTGGGGGGACAATGAGCAGTTCTTC
few,TRBD1,TRBJ2-7,TRBV3-1/TRBV3-2,CASSPRMGQGNYEQYF,TGTGCCAGCAGCCCCCGGATGGGACAGGGAAACTACGAGCAGTACTTC
NA,TRBD2,TRBJ2-1,TRBV4-1,CASSQDPQRETQFF,TGCGCCAGCAGCCAAGATCCCCAGCGGGAAACCCAGTTCTTC